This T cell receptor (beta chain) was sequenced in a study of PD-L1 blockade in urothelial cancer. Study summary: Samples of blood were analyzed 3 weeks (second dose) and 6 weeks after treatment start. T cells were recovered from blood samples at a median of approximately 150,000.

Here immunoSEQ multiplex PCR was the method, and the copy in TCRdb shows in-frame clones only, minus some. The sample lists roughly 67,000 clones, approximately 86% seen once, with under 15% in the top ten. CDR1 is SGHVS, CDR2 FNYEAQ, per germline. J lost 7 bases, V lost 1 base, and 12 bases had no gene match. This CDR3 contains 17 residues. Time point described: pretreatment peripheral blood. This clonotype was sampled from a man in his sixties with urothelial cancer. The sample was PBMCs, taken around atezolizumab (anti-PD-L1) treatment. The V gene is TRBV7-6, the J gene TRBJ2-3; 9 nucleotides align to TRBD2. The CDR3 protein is CASSLVFAGGTQNTQYF. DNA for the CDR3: TGTGCCAGCAGCTTAGTATTCGCGGGGGGGACACAGAATACGCAGTATTTT.